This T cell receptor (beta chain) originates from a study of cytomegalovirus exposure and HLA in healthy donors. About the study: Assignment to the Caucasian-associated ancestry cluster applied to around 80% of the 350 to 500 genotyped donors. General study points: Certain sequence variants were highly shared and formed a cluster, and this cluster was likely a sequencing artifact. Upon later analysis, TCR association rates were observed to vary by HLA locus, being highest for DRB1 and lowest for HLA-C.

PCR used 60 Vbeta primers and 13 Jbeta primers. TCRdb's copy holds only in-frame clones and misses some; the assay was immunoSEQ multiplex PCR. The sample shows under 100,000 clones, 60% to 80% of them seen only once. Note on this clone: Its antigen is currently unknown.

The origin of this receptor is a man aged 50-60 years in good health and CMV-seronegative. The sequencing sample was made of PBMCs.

The CDR3 DNA is TGTGCCAGCAGCGTATCCGGGGAACCATCCGATGAGCAGTTCTTC. It is translated as CASSVSGEPSDEQFF. This rearrangement joins TRBV9 to TRBJ2-1; possibly TRBD2 for D (5 bases). CDR3 length: 15 amino acids. The germline CDR1 and CDR2 sequences are SGDLS and YYNGEE. V gave up 1 base and J gave up 8 bases, with 16 bases separating them.